These T cell receptor beta chains were read from a single sample in a study of blood T cell repertoires in COVID-19. Profiling relied on immunoSEQ multiplex PCR, and the TCRdb table lists in-frame clones only, not all of them. The table lists a few hundred thousand clones, roughly 86% of them singletons. The sample comprised PBMCs or T cells enriched from blood (not recorded which). The receptors originated from a woman younger than 45 who had been exposed to COVID-19. The CDR3 runs from the conserved cysteine through the conserved F or W. Clone sizes are given selectively: once, few, many, or a class where the clone is expanded.

cdr3_aa v_call clone_size
CASSGTDQETQYF TRBV28 .
CASSFGLAGGPGGNEQFF TRBV7-3 .
CASSLDGRANSPLHF TRBV7-7 .
CASSFLTYNEQFF TRBV7-9 .
CASREGTGQTYEQYF TRBV27 once
CASSSPRQEDQPQHF TRBV7-9 .
CASTGGTSGIRQFF TRBV27 .
CASSTGRVGKQETQYF TRBV5-1 .
CASIGQGNSNQPQHF TRBV6-6 .
CAVLPQGKDGYTF TRBV28 few
CASSMAEAKVRYGYTF TRBV19 .
CASSSVSYNEQFF TRBV7-3 .
CASSYLLRHTGELFF TRBV6-2/TRBV6-3 .
CASGFGQDEAFF TRBV12-5 .